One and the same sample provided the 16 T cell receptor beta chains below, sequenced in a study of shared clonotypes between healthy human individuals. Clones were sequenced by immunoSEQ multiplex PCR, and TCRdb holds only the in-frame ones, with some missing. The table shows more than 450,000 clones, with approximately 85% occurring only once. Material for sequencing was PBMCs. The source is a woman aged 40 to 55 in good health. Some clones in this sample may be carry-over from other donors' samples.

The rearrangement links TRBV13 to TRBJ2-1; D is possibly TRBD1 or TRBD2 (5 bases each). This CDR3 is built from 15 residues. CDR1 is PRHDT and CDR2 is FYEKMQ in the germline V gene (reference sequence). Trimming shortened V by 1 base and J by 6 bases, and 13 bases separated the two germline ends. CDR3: CASSLATGPLNEQFF. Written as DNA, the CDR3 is TGTGCCAGCAGCTTAGCCACGGGACCTCTCAATGAGCAGTTCTTC.

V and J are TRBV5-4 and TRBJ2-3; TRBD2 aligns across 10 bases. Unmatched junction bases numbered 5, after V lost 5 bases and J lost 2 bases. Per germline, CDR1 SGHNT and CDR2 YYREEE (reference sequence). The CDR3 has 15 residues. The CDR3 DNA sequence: TGTGCCAGCAGAGGGCTAGCGGGAGTCACAGATACGCAGTATTTT. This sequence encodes CASRGLAGVTDTQYF.

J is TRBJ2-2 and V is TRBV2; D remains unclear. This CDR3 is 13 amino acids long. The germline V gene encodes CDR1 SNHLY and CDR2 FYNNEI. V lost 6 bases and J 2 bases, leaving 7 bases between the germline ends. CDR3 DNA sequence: TGTGCCAGCAGCTACAAAAACACCGGGGAGCTGTTTTTT. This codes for CASSYKNTGELFF.

The CDR3 reads CASSDWQRYEQYF. The CDR3 region has the DNA TGCGCCAGCAGTGACTGGCAGCGCTACGAGCAGTACTTC. This sequence joins TRBV10-2 and TRBJ2-5; no clear D. The end of the DNA fits TRBJ2-7 better, so the J call may be wrong. The germline V gene encodes CDR1 WSHSY and CDR2 SAAADI. The CDR3 runs 13 residues.

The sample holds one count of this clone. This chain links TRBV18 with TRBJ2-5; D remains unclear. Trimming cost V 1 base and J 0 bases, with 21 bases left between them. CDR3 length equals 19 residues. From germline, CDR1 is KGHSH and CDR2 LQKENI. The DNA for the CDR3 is TGTGCCAGCTCACCACTTGGTCCCGTTGGGTTCGGATACCAAGAGACCCAGTACTTC. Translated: CASSPLGPVGFGYQETQYF.

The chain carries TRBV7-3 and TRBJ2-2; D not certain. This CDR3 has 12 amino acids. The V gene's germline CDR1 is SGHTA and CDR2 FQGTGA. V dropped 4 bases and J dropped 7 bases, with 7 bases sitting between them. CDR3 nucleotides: TGTGCCAGCAGCTCTACTTTCGGGGAGCTGTTTTTT. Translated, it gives CASSSTFGELFF. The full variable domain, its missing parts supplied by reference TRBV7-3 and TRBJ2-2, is GAGVSQTPSNKVTEKGKYVELRCDPISGHTALYWYRQSLGQGPEFLIYFQGTGAADDSGLPNDRFFAVRPEGSVSTLKIQRTERGDSAVYLCASSSTFGELFFGEGSRLTVL.

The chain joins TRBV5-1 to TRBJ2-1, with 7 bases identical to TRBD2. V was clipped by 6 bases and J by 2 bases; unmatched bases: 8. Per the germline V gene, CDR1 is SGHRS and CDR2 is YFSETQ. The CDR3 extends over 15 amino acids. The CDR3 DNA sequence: TGCGCCAGCACCCTAGAGGCGGGAGCCTACAATGAGCAGTTCTTC. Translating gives CASTLEAGAYNEQFF.

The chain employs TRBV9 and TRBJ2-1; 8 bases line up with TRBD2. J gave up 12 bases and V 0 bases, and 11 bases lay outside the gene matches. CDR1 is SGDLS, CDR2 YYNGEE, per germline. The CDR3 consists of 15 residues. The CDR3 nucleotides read TGTGCCAGCAGCGTAGCCCCGACTAGCGAACGAGGGCAGTTCTTC. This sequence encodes CASSVAPTSERGQFF.

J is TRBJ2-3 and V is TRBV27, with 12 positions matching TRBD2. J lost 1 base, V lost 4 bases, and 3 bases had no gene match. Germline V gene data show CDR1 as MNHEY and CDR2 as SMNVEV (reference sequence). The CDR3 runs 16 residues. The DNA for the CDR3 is TGTGCCAGCAGTTCCCGGACTAGCGGGGGCACAGATACGCAGTATTTT. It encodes CASSSRTSGGTDTQYF.

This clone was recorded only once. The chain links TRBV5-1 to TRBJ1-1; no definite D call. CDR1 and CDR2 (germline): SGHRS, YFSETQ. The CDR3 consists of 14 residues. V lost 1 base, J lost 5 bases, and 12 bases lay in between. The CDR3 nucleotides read TGCGCCAGCAGCTTGAATGGGGAACAGACTGAAGCTTTCTTT. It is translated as CASSLNGEQTEAFF.

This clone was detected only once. CDR3 DNA: TGTGCCAGCAGGAGGGAAAGGGCTTACGAGCAGTACTTC. It yields the protein CASRRERAYEQYF. V usage is TRBV6-1 and J usage is TRBJ2-7; D possibly corresponds to TRBD2 (5 bases). V was trimmed by 6 bases and J by 4 bases, leaving 13 bases between them. Germline V CDR1 and CDR2: MNHNS, SASEGT. The CDR3 has 13 residues.

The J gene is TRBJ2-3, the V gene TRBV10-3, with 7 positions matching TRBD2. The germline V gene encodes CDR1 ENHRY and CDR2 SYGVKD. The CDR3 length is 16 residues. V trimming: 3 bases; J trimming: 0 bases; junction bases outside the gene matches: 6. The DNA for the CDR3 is TGTGCCATCAGTGACCCGGGACTACCTAGCACAGATACGCAGTATTTT. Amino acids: CAISDPGLPSTDTQYF.

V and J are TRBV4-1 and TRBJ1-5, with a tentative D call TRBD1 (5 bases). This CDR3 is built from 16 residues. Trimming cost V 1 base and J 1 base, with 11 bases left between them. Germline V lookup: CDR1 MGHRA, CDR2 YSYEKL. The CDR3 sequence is CASSQGRVGSNQPQHF. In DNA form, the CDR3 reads TGCGCCAGCAGCCAAGGCAGGGTGGGAAGCAATCAGCCCCAGCATTTT.

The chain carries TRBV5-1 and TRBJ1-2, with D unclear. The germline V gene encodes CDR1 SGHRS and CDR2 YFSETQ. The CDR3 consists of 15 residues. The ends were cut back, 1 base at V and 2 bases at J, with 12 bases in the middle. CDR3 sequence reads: CASSLIHHSNYGYTF. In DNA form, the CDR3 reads TGCGCCAGCAGCTTGATCCACCACTCCAACTATGGCTACACCTTC.

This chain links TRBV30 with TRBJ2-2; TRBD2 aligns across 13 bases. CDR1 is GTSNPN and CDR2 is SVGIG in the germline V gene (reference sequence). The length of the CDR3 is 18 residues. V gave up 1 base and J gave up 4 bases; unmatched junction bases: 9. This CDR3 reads CAWSDGLAGEMITGELFF. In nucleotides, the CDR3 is TGTGCCTGGAGTGACGGACTAGCGGGAGAGATGATCACCGGGGAGCTGTTTTTT.

The CDR3 protein is CATELAGGLGTGELFF. CDR3 DNA sequence: TGTGCCACTGAACTAGCGGGAGGACTAGGCACCGGGGAGCTGTTTTTT. The rearrangement uses TRBV10-3 and TRBJ2-2; the match to TRBD2 covers 12 bases. CDR1 ENHRY and CDR2 SYGVKD come from the germline V gene. With V trimmed by 10 bases and J by 4 bases, 10 bases remained unmatched. The CDR3 covers 16 residues.